Here is one T cell receptor beta chain with its context. This clone was seen a handful of times. The antigen it binds to is not known. No quality values exist for individual bases; no much larger clone is one base distant. These data are taken from a study of control samples from healthy donors and cancer patients (dated by TCRdb to the early 2020s). CDR3 length: 11 amino acids, cysteine to phenylalanine. The read is trimmed to its CDR3 DNA, 33 bases read in frame from base 1. Between the V and J ends, shortened by 8 bases and 4 bases respectively, the junction contains 8 bases. Reading the germline V gene (reference sequence) gives CDR1 WNHNN and CDR2 SYGVQD. Library preparation employed the immunoSEQ multiplex PCR assay. TCRdb's version of the immuneACCESS table is confined to in-frame rearrangements and falls short of the full clone set. An unresolved V gene accounts for under half of the shortfall where checked; the remainder is of unknown origin. Within this sample are around 78,000 clones, with around 94% of them counted one time only. The top ten clones comprise around 4.9% of the sample.

This clonotype was obtained from a woman aged 18 to 35 in good health. This chain joins TRBV10-1 to TRBJ1-2; there is no confident call for the D gene. The sample consisted of blood. The bases read TGCGCCAGCTCAGGCGGCTATGGCTACACCTTC. Its coded protein is CASSGGYGYTF.